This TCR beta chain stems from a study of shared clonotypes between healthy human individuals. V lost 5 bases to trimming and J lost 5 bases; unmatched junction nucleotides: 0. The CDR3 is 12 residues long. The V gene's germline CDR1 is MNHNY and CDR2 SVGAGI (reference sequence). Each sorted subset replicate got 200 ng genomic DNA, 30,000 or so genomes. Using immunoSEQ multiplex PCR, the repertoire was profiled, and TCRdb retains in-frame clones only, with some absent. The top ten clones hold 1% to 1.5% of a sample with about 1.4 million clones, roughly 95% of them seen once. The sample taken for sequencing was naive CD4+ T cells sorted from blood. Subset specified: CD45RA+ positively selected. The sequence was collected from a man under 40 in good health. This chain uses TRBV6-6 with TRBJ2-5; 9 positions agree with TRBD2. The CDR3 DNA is TGTGCCAGCAGTAGCGGGAGGGAGACCCAGTACTTC. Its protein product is CASSSGRETQYF.